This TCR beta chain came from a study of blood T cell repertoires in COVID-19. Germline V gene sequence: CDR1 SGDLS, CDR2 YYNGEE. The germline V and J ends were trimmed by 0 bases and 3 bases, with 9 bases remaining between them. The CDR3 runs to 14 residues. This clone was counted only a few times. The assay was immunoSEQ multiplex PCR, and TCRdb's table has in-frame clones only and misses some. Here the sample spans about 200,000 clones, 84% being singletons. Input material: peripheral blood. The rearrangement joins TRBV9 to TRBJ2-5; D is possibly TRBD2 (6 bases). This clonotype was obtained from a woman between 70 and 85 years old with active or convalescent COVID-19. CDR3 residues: CASSVEASEETQYF. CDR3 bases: TGTGCCAGCAGCGTAGAGGCTAGCGAAGAGACCCAGTACTTC.